The next 27 T cell receptor beta chains were all read from a single sample in a study of response to subunit inactivated influenza vaccine. MiXCR, applied by TCRdb to the RT-PCR reads, yields one record per CDR3 protein. The table lists about 830,000 distinct CDR3 sequences, less than 20% of them singletons, with 11% in the top ten. This sample comprised PBMCs from blood, obtained more than 4 days after vaccination. The receptors stem from a man aged 45-65 years who received an inactivated influenza vaccine.

This chain links TRBV9 with TRBJ2-1; possibly TRBD2 for D (6 bases). Germline CDR1 and CDR2: SGDLS and YYNGEE. Deletions cut 3 bases from V and 7 bases from J, with 14 bases between. CDR3 length equals 14 residues. CDR3 sequence (DNA): TGTGCCAGCAGCGCAACGACCGGGAGAAATGAGCAGTTCTTC. Amino acid sequence: CASSATTGRNEQFF. The entire variable domain, with the rest obtained from reference TRBV9 and TRBJ2-1, is as follows: DSGVTQTPKHLITATGQRVTLRCSPRSGDLSVYWYQQSLDQGLQFLIQYYNGEERAKGNILERFSAQQFPDLHSELNLSSLELGDSALYFCASSATTGRNEQFFGPGTRLTVL.

In its sample, this clonotype was seen a few times. This rearrangement joins TRBV29-1 to TRBJ2-7; D is tentatively TRBD1 or TRBD2 (5 bases each). The V gene's germline CDR1 is SQVTM and CDR2 ANQGSEA. This CDR3 contains 16 residues. V was cut by 2 bases and J by 0 bases, with 17 bases left in between. In nucleotides, the CDR3 is TGCAGCGTTGAATGGTGGAGGACATCCAACTCCTACGAGCAGTACTTC. It codes for CSVEWWRTSNSYEQYF.

This clonotype was seen a few times. V is TRBV6-1 and J is TRBJ2-2, with 9 bases identical to TRBD1. CDR1 MNHNS and CDR2 SASEGT come from the germline V gene. The CDR3 consists of 15 residues. The V and J ends lost 7 bases and 4 bases, in that order; junction bases with no gene match: 7. The CDR3 here is CASKRTGEVTGELFF. For the CDR3, the DNA is TGTGCCAGCAAGCGGACAGGGGAGGTCACCGGGGAGCTGTTTTTT.

The chain is built from TRBV5-6 and TRBJ2-1; D not certain. Trimming took 0 bases from V and 4 from J, leaving 17 bases between them. Germline V gives CDR1 SGHDT, CDR2 YYEEEE. CDR3 length equals 17 residues. The CDR3 loop is CASSLDFLGSVYNEQFF. DNA of the CDR3: TGTGCCAGCAGCTTGGATTTCTTGGGTTCGGTATACAATGAGCAGTTCTTC.

This clonotype was observed a few times. The CDR3, as DNA: TGTGCCAGCTCACCAATACAGAATCAGCCCCAGCATTTT. Translation gives CASSPIQNQPQHF. The chain employs TRBV18 and TRBJ1-5, with D uncertain. The germline CDR1 and CDR2 sequences are KGHSH and LQKENI. V shed 2 bases and J shed 4 bases, with 6 bases lying between them. This CDR3 spans 13 amino acids.

This clonotype came up a few times. This chain uses TRBV2 with TRBJ2-3; the match to TRBD2 covers 11 bases. Per the germline V gene, CDR1 is SNHLY and CDR2 is FYNNEI. This CDR3 region has 18 residues. Losses at the gene ends were 5 bases for V and 2 bases for J; bases not matched to a gene: 12. CDR3 in DNA: TGTGCCAGCAGTTATCTAGCGGGAGGAGGGGTACACACAGATACGCAGTATTTT. Encoded protein: CASSYLAGGGVHTDTQYF. The entire variable domain, with the rest obtained from reference TRBV2 and TRBJ2-3, is as follows: EPEVTQTPSHQVTQMGQEVILRCVPISNHLYFYWYRQILGQKVEFLVSFYNNEISEKSEIFDDQFSVERPDGSNFTLKIRSTKLEDSAMYFCASSYLAGGGVHTDTQYFGPGTRLTVL.

This clonotype was seen more than once but under ten times. This chain joins TRBV12-3 or TRBV12-4 and TRBJ2-2, with a possible D match to TRBD2 (6 bases). The CDR3 sequence is 16 residues long. Trimming removed 7 bases at V and 5 bases at J, with 20 bases between. DNA of the CDR3: TGTGCCAGCAACCAGCCTCCGGGACTGAGAACCGGGGAGCTGTTTTTT. This encodes CASNQPPGLRTGELFF.

The CDR3 region has the DNA TGTGCCAGCAGCTTGGTCAGGGAAGAAGATACGCAGTATTTT. This codes for CASSLVREEDTQYF. The chain employs TRBV5-6 and TRBJ2-3; D may be TRBD1 (5 bases). V was shortened by 0 bases and J by 5 bases, with 10 bases between the two germline ends. Germline V lookup: CDR1 SGHDT, CDR2 YYEEEE. This CDR3 has 14 amino acids.

The V and J genes are TRBV7-2 and TRBJ2-4; D tentatively reads TRBD1 or TRBD2 (5 bases each). V was trimmed by 5 bases and J by 9 bases, leaving 20 bases between them. Per the germline V gene, CDR1 is SGHTA and CDR2 is FQGNSA. There are 15 residues in the CDR3. The CDR3 protein is CASSPPGRKRGIQYF. CDR3 sequence (DNA): TGTGCCAGCAGCCCGCCGGGGAGAAAGAGGGGCATTCAGTACTTC.

The rearrangement joins TRBV15 to TRBJ2-7; D assignment may be TRBD1 or TRBD2 (6 bases each). The CDR3 covers 14 residues. Germline V gene sequence: CDR1 LNHNV, CDR2 YYDKDF (reference sequence). Deletions cut 1 base from V and 2 bases from J, with 9 bases between. CDR3 sequence reads: CATSRGGATYEQYF. The CDR3 nucleotides are TGTGCCACCAGCAGAGGGGGGGCCACCTACGAGCAGTACTTC.

In DNA, the CDR3 is TGCAGTGCTAGCATTCTGGGGACACCTGATGGGGGCTATGGCTACACCTTC. As protein: CSASILGTPDGGYGYTF. The J gene is TRBJ1-2, the V gene TRBV20-1; D might be TRBD1 (6 bases). V shed 3 bases and J shed 4 bases, with 24 bases lying between them. CDR1 is DFQATT and CDR2 is SNEGSKA in the germline V gene (reference sequence). The CDR3 is 17 residues long.

This clonotype was observed at least ten times. DNA for the CDR3: TGTGCCAGCAGCCTGCAGTACAATGAGCAGTTCTTC. Its protein is CASSLQYNEQFF. The chain employs TRBV5-6 and TRBJ2-1; D unclear. CDR3 size: 12 residues. Germline V CDR1 and CDR2: SGHDT, YYEEEE. With 4 bases removed from V and 4 bases from J, the gap between germline ends came to 6 bases.

The chain employs TRBV5-1 and TRBJ2-7, with 10 bases matching TRBD1. The CDR3 length is 16 residues. Germline assignment: CDR1 SGHRS and CDR2 YFSETQ. The V and J ends lost 2 bases and 3 bases, in that order; junction bases with no gene match: 8. CDR3 nucleotide sequence: TGCGCCAGCAGCTTAGACCCCGGGACAGGGGTCTACGAGCAGTACTTC. Its translation is CASSLDPGTGVYEQYF. Drawing the rest from reference TRBV5-1 and TRBJ2-7, the complete variable domain is KAGVTQTPRYLIKTRGQQVTLSCSPISGHRSVSWYQQTPGQGLQFLFEYFSETQRNKGNFPGRFSGRQFSNSRSEMNVSTLELGDSALYLCASSLDPGTGVYEQYFGPGTRLTVT.

For the CDR3, the DNA is TGTGCCAGCAGGCCAAACAGGGGGCTCTACGAGCAGTACTTC. Its protein product is CASRPNRGLYEQYF. The rearrangement joins TRBV12-3 or TRBV12-4 to TRBJ2-7, with 9 bases lining up with TRBD1. This CDR3 has 14 residues. Unmatched junction bases numbered 6, after V lost 6 bases and J lost 3 bases.

This clonotype has just a few counts. This chain joins TRBV11-2 and TRBJ2-1; D tentatively reads TRBD1 or TRBD2 (5 bases each). The CDR3 sequence is 13 residues long. Germline CDR1 reads SGHAT; CDR2 reads FQNNGV. The ends were cut back, 5 bases at V and 10 bases at J, with 15 bases in the middle. The CDR3 spells CASSLGWGTEQFF. The CDR3 DNA reads as TGTGCCAGCAGCCTGGGGTGGGGGACCGAGCAGTTCTTC.

This clonotype was counted many times. The chain employs TRBV12-3 or TRBV12-4 and TRBJ1-5; D uncertain. V was pared by 6 bases and J by 6 bases, with 9 bases between. This CDR3 has 12 residues. The CDR3 region has the DNA TGTGCCAGCAGCTTCCGTGGTCAGCCCCAGCATTTT. Translated, it gives CASSFRGQPQHF.

CDR3 sequence reads: CASSGSDRGELSGYTF. In nucleotides, the CDR3 is TGTGCCAGCAGCGGGTCCGACAGGGGAGAGCTTAGTGGCTACACCTTC. This sequence joins TRBV12-3 or TRBV12-4 and TRBJ1-2; TRBD1 matches 8 bases. The CDR3 loop spans 16 amino acids. J gave up 7 bases and V 6 bases, and 16 bases lay outside the gene matches.

This clonotype appeared a few times. V is TRBV5-1 and J is TRBJ1-1; no clear D. V shed 0 bases and J shed 2 bases, with 8 bases lying between them. Germline assignment: CDR1 SGHRS and CDR2 YFSETQ. The CDR3 is 14 residues long. CDR3 nucleotide sequence: TGCGCCAGCAGCTTGGAGGTCTCAAACACTGAAGCTTTCTTT. This encodes CASSLEVSNTEAFF.

V gene TRBV10-3 combines with J gene TRBJ2-2; TRBD2 matches at 10 bases. The germline gives CDR1 ENHRY, CDR2 SYGVKD. J lost 5 bases, V lost 0 bases, and 6 bases had no gene match. The CDR3 extends over 17 amino acids. Written as DNA, the CDR3 is TGTGCCATCAGTGAGTCTTGGCTAGCGGGAGAAACCGGGGAGCTGTTTTTT. It is translated as CAISESWLAGETGELFF.

V is TRBV12-3 or TRBV12-4 and J is TRBJ1-5; D is unclear. The V end lost 6 bases, the J end lost 3 bases, and 12 bases lay between the germline ends. The CDR3 loop spans 14 amino acids. CDR3 sequence reads: CASRAGVNNQPQHF. CDR3 DNA sequence: TGTGCCAGCAGGGCGGGTGTTAACAATCAGCCCCAGCATTTT.

This clonotype was observed many times. V usage is TRBV20-1 and J usage is TRBJ2-7, with 12 bases matching TRBD2. CDR1 and CDR2 (germline): DFQATT, SNEGSKA (reference sequence). Trimming cost V 5 bases and J 3 bases; bases outside gene matches: 5. This CDR3 spans 14 amino acids. The CDR3 DNA reads as TGCAGTGCTCGACTAGCGGGAGCCTTCTACGAGCAGTACTTC. It yields the protein CSARLAGAFYEQYF.

This chain links TRBV6-1 with TRBJ1-1, with TRBD1 as a possible D gene (6 bases). The germline V gene has CDR1 MNHNS and CDR2 SASEGT. V lost 0 bases and J 2 bases, leaving 10 bases between the germline ends. The length of the CDR3 is 15 residues. In DNA, the CDR3 is TGTGCCAGCAGTGAAGCTTACAGGGCCAACACTGAAGCTTTCTTT. It translates to CASSEAYRANTEAFF.

The chain carries TRBV6-2 or TRBV6-3 and TRBJ2-7; the match to TRBD1 covers 7 bases. The germline gives CDR1 MNHEY, CDR2 SVGEGT. The CDR3 runs to 14 residues. V trimming: 8 bases; J trimming: 5 bases; junction bases outside the gene matches: 12. CDR3 amino acids: CASEDRVKENEQYF. CDR3 in DNA: TGTGCCAGCGAAGACAGGGTCAAGGAAAACGAGCAGTACTTC.

This clonotype was recorded many times. The chain carries TRBV12-3 or TRBV12-4 and TRBJ2-5, with 11 bases identical to TRBD1. The CDR3 length is 17 residues. Trimming cost V 5 bases and J 5 bases; bases outside gene matches: 13. In DNA form, the CDR3 reads TGTGCCAGCAGTATTGGACAGGGGGCGTTCTCGGGGGAGACCCAGTACTTC. Amino acids: CASSIGQGAFSGETQYF.

A few counts support this clonotype. The chain is built from TRBV12-3 or TRBV12-4 and TRBJ1-3; D is unresolved. With 0 bases removed from V and 4 bases from J, the gap between germline ends came to 4 bases. This CDR3 is built from 13 residues. CDR3 bases: TGTGCCAGCAGTTTAGCGTGGGGAAACACCATATATTTT. This codes for CASSLAWGNTIYF.

This rearrangement joins TRBV20-1 to TRBJ2-1, with D perhaps matching TRBD2 (6 bases). The CDR3 spans 15 residues. CDR1 is DFQATT and CDR2 is SNEGSKA in the germline V gene (reference sequence). V lost 0 bases, J lost 7 bases, and 16 bases lay in between. CDR3 DNA: TGCAGTGCTAGAGATCCCCCAGGAGGGCCAAATGAGCAGTTCTTC. This encodes CSARDPPGGPNEQFF.

In this sample, this clonotype turned up many times. The chain employs TRBV6-5 and TRBJ2-7, with 9 positions matching TRBD2. Germline V gives CDR1 MNHEY, CDR2 SVGAGI. The CDR3 is 16 amino acids. V shed 2 bases and J 1 base; nucleotides not matched to a gene: 6. The CDR3 bases are TGTGCCAGCAGTTACCCGAGACTAGCGGAGTCCTACGAGCAGTACTTC. This translates into CASSYPRLAESYEQYF.